This is a list of T cell receptor beta chains from one sample in a study of T cells in Graves' hyperthyroidism and ophthalmopathy. TCRdb processed the multiplex PCR reads anew with MiXCR; each CDR3 protein has one entry. The data show around 580,000 distinct CDR3 sequences, roughly 17% seen once. Material for sequencing was blood. The receptor set was obtained from a woman between 18 and 29 years old with Graves' hyperthyroidism. Each CDR3 is given with its conserved first and last residue. The D gene is left open where the match is weak. The size of a clone is reported for some rows only, either as once, few or many, or as a class for expanded clones.

>TRBD2|many|TRBJ2-5|TRBV7-2
TGTGCCAGCAGCTTAGGCTTGGGGGTAGCGGGAGCTGAGACCCAGTACTTC
CASSLGLGVAGAETQYF
>TRBD1|.|TRBJ2-1|TRBV12-3/TRBV12-4
TGTGCCAGCAGTACAGGGGGTCCCGAGCAGTTCTTC
CASSTGGPEQFF
>TRBD2|.|TRBJ2-3|TRBV24-1
TGTGCCACCAGTGAACGGGGGGGGAGAACAGATACGCAGTATTTT
CATSERGGRTDTQYF
>.|many|TRBJ2-7|TRBV3-1
TGTGCCAGCAGCCACTCCTACGAGCAGTACTTC
CASSHSYEQYF
>TRBD1|.|TRBJ1-1|TRBV19
TGTGCCAGTAGTTCGACCGGGACAGCGAACACTGAAGCTTTCTTT
CASSSTGTANTEAFF
>.|.|TRBJ2-1|TRBV6-1
TGTGCCAGCAGTCGTAACCACGGGACCGGGGCGGATGAGCAGTTCTTC
CASSRNHGTGADEQFF
>.|few|TRBJ1-1|TRBV19
TGTGCCAGTAGTTCGGCGGCCAAGAACACTGAAGCTTTCTTT
CASSSAAKNTEAFF
>.|many|TRBJ2-7|TRBV7-9
TGTGCCAGCAGCCCCACATACCACGAGCAGTACTTC
CASSPTYHEQYF
>.|.|TRBJ2-1|TRBV9
TGTGCCAGCAGCGCATCGGGACATTCTTCAACCTACAATGAGCAGTTCTTC
CASSASGHSSTYNEQFF
>TRBD2|few|TRBJ2-7|TRBV6-2/TRBV6-3
TGTGCCAGCATGACTAGCGGGGGGGCCCCGTACGAGCAGTACTTC
CASMTSGGAPYEQYF
>TRBD2|many|TRBJ2-7|TRBV5-5
TGTGCCAGCAGCTTGGAGGGACTAGCGGGGGCTAACTCCTACGAGCAGTACTTC
CASSLEGLAGANSYEQYF
>TRBD2|many|TRBJ2-3|TRBV7-3
TGTGCCACGGGGGGAGGGTTTACCCCCACAGATACGCAGTATTTT
CATGGGFTPTDTQYF
>TRBD1|many|TRBJ1-6|TRBV7-9
TGTGCCAGCAGCTTCGCCGATGGGGGACAGGAGAGGTCACCCCTCCACTTT
CASSFADGGQERSPLHF
>.|few|TRBJ2-2|TRBV11-2
TGTGCCAGCAGACTTTACACCGGGGAGCTGTTTTTT
CASRLYTGELFF
>TRBD1|few|TRBJ2-3|TRBV24-1
TGTGCCACCAGTGATTTGGGGCACAGGGGTGGATCAGATACGCAGTATTTT
CATSDLGHRGGSDTQYF
>TRBD1|.|TRBJ2-7|TRBV28
TGTGCCAGCAGCTTGACAGGGTATGGCGAGCAGTACTTC
CASSLTGYGEQYF
>TRBD2|many|TRBJ2-1|TRBV2
TGTGCCAGCAGTCGAGCGGGGAATGAGCAGTTCTTC
CASSRAGNEQFF
>.|.|TRBJ2-7|TRBV7-9
TGTGTCAGCAGCTTAGGACTCTACGAGCAGTACTTC
CVSSLGLYEQYF
>.|few|TRBJ1-1|TRBV7-8
TGTGCCAGCAGCCAGAGACTGGGTGAAGCTTTCTTT
CASSQRLGEAFF
>TRBD2|few|TRBJ2-7|TRBV4-1
TGCGCCAGCAGCCAGGCCGCCCGGGCGGGAGATGTCGAGCAGTACTTC
CASSQAARAGDVEQYF
>.|.|TRBJ1-2|TRBV6-4
TGTGCCATCTCGGGGGATCCAGCTAACTATGGCTACACCTTC
CAISGDPANYGYTF
>TRBD2|once|TRBJ2-4|TRBV7-2
TGTGCCAGCAGCCCCACGGGGGGCGGGGGGGGGCAAAACATTCAGTACTTC
CASSPTGGGGGQNIQYF
>TRBD2|few|TRBJ2-5|TRBV19
TGTGCCAGTAGTTTCCGACTAGCGGGGTACCAAGAGACCCAGTACTTC
CASSFRLAGYQETQYF
>TRBD1|.|TRBJ2-7|TRBV27
TGTGCCAGCAGTTTACTAGGACAGGAAAACGAGCAGTACTTC
CASSLLGQENEQYF
>TRBD2|many|TRBJ2-1|TRBV7-8
TGTGCCAGCAGCTTAGATATACGCGGGAGTAGCAATGAGCAGTTCTTC
CASSLDIRGSSNEQFF
>TRBD2|.|TRBJ2-1|TRBV9
TGTGCCAGCAGCGCCCGGGCTAGCGGGAAGGGTGAGCAGTTCTTC
CASSARASGKGEQFF
>.|.|TRBJ2-3|TRBV18
TGTGCCAGCTCACCTGGACAGACAGATACGCAGTATTTT
CASSPGQTDTQYF
>.|few|TRBJ1-1|TRBV27
TGTGCCAGCAGTTTTCAGGGGACGACTGAAGCTTTCTTT
CASSFQGTTEAFF
>.|many|TRBJ1-3|TRBV24-1
TGTGCCACCAGTTCACCACCCGACTCTGGAAACACCATATATTTT
CATSSPPDSGNTIYF
>.|few|TRBJ2-1|TRBV4-1
TGCGCCAGCGCAACGGACAATGAGCAGTTCTTC
CASATDNEQFF
>.|many|TRBJ1-5|TRBV7-2
TGTGCCAGCAGCTTAATCTATAGCAATCAGCCCCAGCATTTT
CASSLIYSNQPQHF
>TRBD1|many|TRBJ1-2|TRBV7-2
TGTGCCAGCACCAACCTCGGGGCAGGGGGCAACTATGGCTACACCTTC
CASTNLGAGGNYGYTF
>.|many|TRBJ2-5|TRBV18
TGTGCCAGCTCACCGCAGGGAAATTTGGAGACCCAGTACTTC
CASSPQGNLETQYF
>.|few|TRBJ2-1|TRBV6-2/TRBV6-3
TGTGCCACCCTTAGGGGCCCGGGGTACAATGAGCAGTTCTTC
CATLRGPGYNEQFF
>TRBD1|many|TRBJ1-1|TRBV10-3
TGTGCCATCAGTGAGGACAGGGGGCTGACTGAAGCTTTCTTT
CAISEDRGLTEAFF
>.|few|TRBJ2-2|TRBV5-8
TGTGCCAGCAGCTCCCGAGAGTGGACCGGGGAGCTGTTTTTT
CASSSREWTGELFF
>.|.|TRBJ2-5|TRBV7-2
TGTGCCAGCAGCTCACTAGGCTTTAGGGAGACCCAGTACTTC
CASSSLGFRETQYF
>.|.|TRBJ2-2|TRBV6-1
TGTGCCAGCAGTGAATATGGGGGCACGGGCACCGGGGAGCCGTTTTTT
CASSEYGGTGTGEPFF
>.|.|TRBJ1-5|TRBV20-1
TGCAGTGCTAGCTATTCCACAGGCTCGGGCAATCAGCCCCAGCATTTT
CSASYSTGSGNQPQHF
>.|few|TRBJ1-2|TRBV6-2/TRBV6-3
TGTGCCAGCAGGCACAGCTCCTCTAACTATGGCTACACCTTC
CASRHSSSNYGYTF
>.|many|TRBJ2-7|TRBV24-1
TGTGCCACGGAGGATGGACAGCCAGGGACCTACGAGCAGTACTTC
CATEDGQPGTYEQYF
>TRBD2|many|TRBJ2-1|TRBV27
TGTGCCAGCAGTTCCCTCCCTCGACTAGCGGAGAGCTCCTACAATGAGCAGTTCTTC
CASSSLPRLAESSYNEQFF
>TRBD1|many|TRBJ2-5|TRBV6-1
TGTGCCAGCAGTGCCGGGACAGGGAGTTTCGGCGAGACCCAGTACTTC
CASSAGTGSFGETQYF
>.|many|TRBJ2-7|TRBV16
TGTGCCAGCAGCCAATCTCTCTACGAGCAGTACTTC
CASSQSLYEQYF
>.|many|TRBJ2-6|TRBV2
TGTGCCAGTCAGGGGCCTGGGGCCAACGTCCTGACTTTC
CASQGPGANVLTF
>.|few|TRBJ1-2|TRBV12-3/TRBV12-4
TGTGCCAGCAGTTTAAGGTCGTTTGGGTTCCGTGGCTACACCTTC
CASSLRSFGFRGYTF
>.|.|TRBJ2-2|TRBV15
TGTGCCACCAGCAAGAATCGGCAGGCGAACACCGGGGAGCTGTTTTTT
CATSKNRQANTGELFF
>TRBD2|once|TRBJ2-1|TRBV20-1
TGCAGTGCTAGAGATCATTTACTAGCGGGGAGAGGCCTTAAGTTCAATGAGCAGTTCTTC
CSARDHLLAGRGLKFNEQFF
>TRBD2|.|TRBJ2-1|TRBV2
TGTGCCAGCAGAACCGGGACTAGCGGGGTTGAGCAGTTCTTC
CASRTGTSGVEQFF
>TRBD2|.|TRBJ2-3|TRBV6-2/TRBV6-3
TGTGCCAGCAGGCCAGGGCTTAGCGGGCTGGATTTTCGCACAGATACGCAGTATTTT
CASRPGLSGLDFRTDTQYF
>.|.|TRBJ1-2|TRBV12-3/TRBV12-4
TGTGCCAGCAGTTTCAGAGCAGGGAACTATGGCTACACCTTC
CASSFRAGNYGYTF
>.|many|TRBJ2-3|TRBV13
TGTGCCAGCAGTCTCAGCGGGCTTGGCACAGATACGCAGTATTTT
CASSLSGLGTDTQYF
>TRBD1|many|TRBJ1-1|TRBV19
TGTGCCAGTAGTAGACAACAGGGGATGGGCACTGAAGCTTTCTTT
CASSRQQGMGTEAFF
>TRBD1|few|TRBJ1-1|TRBV5-1
TGCGCCAGCAGCTTTGAGGGGGCTTGGGATCTGGCTTTCTTT
CASSFEGAWDLAFF
>TRBD1|few|TRBJ1-2|TRBV7-2
TGTGCCAGCAGCTTAGCGCATCAGGGGGCATTAGTCTATGGCTACACCTTC
CASSLAHQGALVYGYTF